This T cell receptor (beta chain) appears in the sequencing data of a study of tumor-infiltrating lymphocytes in glioblastoma multiforme (dated by TCRdb to the late 2010s). A note on the overall study: To test whether intratumoral genomic heterogeneity fosters TIL diversity, the study jointly examined somatic mutations, TIL diversity and immune response activity.

Beyond this particular receptor, the publication reports: Clone frequencies may be distorted by RNA-based TCR sequencing because unequal numbers of TCR transcripts are carried by T cells. Generalizability is limited because the TCR and somatic mutation analysis included only one glioblastoma patient. T cells were not sorted into functional subsets, which the authors noted as a future improvement.

For each of the roughly eleven tumor samples, the AllPrep DNA/RNA mini kit was used to purify genomic DNA and total RNA simultaneously. Every RNA sample had an OD 260/280 ratio above 1.9 and an RNA integrity number above 6.5. From cysteine to phenylalanine, the CDR3 is 14 amino acids long. Only the CDR3 DNA stays, 42 bases, in frame from base 1. Looking up the germline V gene (reference sequence) yields CDR1 DFQATT and CDR2 SNEGSKA. TCRB libraries were built from RNA via three nested multiplex PCR rounds using a modified ARM-PCR protocol with multiple V-beta primers and a C-beta primer. ProtoScript II Reverse Transcriptase and a C-beta primer were used to synthesize TCRB-specific cDNA from roughly 0.5 ug total RNA. The description of the TCRB libraries did not mention any unique molecular identifiers. The third PCR added barcodes and adapters over around 25 cycles with Deep VentR (exo-) polymerase, followed by gel purification of 250-500 bp bands. An Illumina HiSeq 2500 generating 250 bp paired-end reads was used to sequence the TCRB libraries. Regarding the original processing steps: The reads were cleaned with Trimmomatic, merged with FLASH and assigned V, D and J segments with MiGEC before being analyzed in VDJtools. Repertoire diversity was quantified with the Shannon-Wiener diversity index calculated using VDJtools. Through fastp at Q25 and MiXCR, TCRdb rebuilt clones from the public reads, retaining in-frame beta chains. All rows with the same CDR3 protein become a single entry with the most common DNA and genes. The V and J calls come from TCRdb's annotation, not from the publication. Across this sample there are 9,000 to 10,000 distinct CDR3 sequences, with 67% seen only once. The ten largest clones add up to 45% to 65% of the sample.

For this clonotype: Its antigen remains unidentified. A junction boundary mismatches the germline segment, possibly from a read error.

Sequencing was performed on brain tumor tissue. The chain joins TRBV20-1 to TRBJ2-2; 8 central nucleotides agree with TRBD2. The receptor comes from a male donor with glioblastoma. The bases are TGCAGTGTTAGAAAAAGCGGGAGCACCGGGGAGCTGTTTTTC. The encoded protein is CSVRKSGSTGELFF.